A single sample gave rise to the 20 T cell receptor beta chains below, sequenced in a study of beta chain features in type 1 diabetes. Expressed TCRB transcripts were sequenced, since all the RNA that had been isolated was reverse transcribed. Libraries were prepared by immunoSEQ multiplex PCR; TCRdb keeps only in-frame clonotypes and omits some of them. The table includes about 290,000 clones, under 8.5% detected once. The sequencing sample was made of central memory CD4+ T cells from blood. These receptors came from a woman between 18 and 29 years old in good health.

This clone came up many times. The J gene is TRBJ2-3, the V gene TRBV12-5; D gene uncertain. The CDR3 contains 12 residues. In germline, CDR1 is LGHNT, CDR2 FRNRAP. Trimming shortened V by 5 bases and J by 0 bases, and 3 bases separated the two germline ends. The CDR3 bases are TGTGCTAGTGGTGCCAGCACAGATACGCAGTATTTT. Translated, it gives CASGASTDTQYF.

The V gene is TRBV30, the J gene TRBJ2-7; tentatively, D is TRBD1 or TRBD2 (5 bases each). With 1 base removed from V and 3 bases from J, the gap between germline ends came to 22 bases. This CDR3 has 17 amino acids. CDR1 is GTSNPN and CDR2 is SVGIG in the germline V gene (reference sequence). The CDR3 DNA sequence: TGTGCCTGGAGTGCTCTGCGGTCACGGGACCGAAACTACGAGCAGTACTTC. It specifies CAWSALRSRDRNYEQYF.

This clone showed up just a few times. The gene calls are TRBV19 and TRBJ2-1; TRBD2 agrees at 7 bases. The CDR3 length is 14 residues. V lost 5 bases, J lost 6 bases, and 7 bases stayed unmatched. Germline CDR1 is LNHDA and CDR2 is SQIVND (reference sequence). The CDR3 loop is CASSLRGGPNEQFF. The CDR3 DNA sequence: TGTGCCAGTAGTCTCCGCGGGGGACCCAATGAGCAGTTCTTC.

This chain connects TRBV7-2 to TRBJ2-6, with D perhaps matching TRBD1 (7 bases). The CDR3 extends over 12 amino acids. CDR1 SGHTA and CDR2 FQGNSA come from the germline V gene. The V end was cut by 3 bases, the J end by 13 bases, with 10 bases between. The CDR3 spells CASSFPGGVLTF. The CDR3 DNA sequence: TGTGCCAGCAGCTTTCCAGGGGGGGTCCTGACTTTC.

The V gene is TRBV5-4, the J gene TRBJ1-2; perhaps TRBD1 as D (5 bases). The germline V and J ends were trimmed by 0 bases and 4 bases, with 19 bases remaining between them. The CDR3 is made up of 17 amino acids. Germline-derived CDR1 and CDR2 are SGHNT and YYREEE (reference sequence). CDR3 amino acids: CASSLDGQGKRAYGYTF. The CDR3 DNA follows: TGTGCCAGCAGCTTGGACGGGCAGGGAAAAAGGGCCTATGGCTACACCTTC.

The V and J genes are TRBV4-1 and TRBJ2-3; D gene unclear. Germline loops: CDR1 MGHRA, CDR2 YSYEKL. V was shortened by 1 base and J by 5 bases, with 10 bases between the two germline ends. The CDR3 consists of 14 residues. This chain's CDR3 is CASSQGALEDTQYF. As DNA, the CDR3 is TGCGCCAGCAGCCAAGGGGCCCTGGAAGATACGCAGTATTTT.

The table lists this clone with a few counts. V and J are TRBV15 and TRBJ1-5; 9 nucleotides line up with TRBD1. The junction had 4 bases not matched to a gene; V was cut back by 0 bases and J by 7 bases. This CDR3 is 15 amino acids long. CDR1 is LNHNV, CDR2 YYDKDF, per germline (reference sequence). The CDR3 coding sequence is TGTGCCACCAGCAGAGATTGGACAGGGGCCCAGCCCCAGCATTTT. It yields the protein CATSRDWTGAQPQHF.

The chain is built from TRBV6-1 and TRBJ1-1; TRBD1 might be the D (5 bases). This CDR3 has 14 residues. CDR1 and CDR2 (germline): MNHNS, SASEGT. The V end lost 3 bases, the J end lost 3 bases, and 11 bases lay between the germline ends. For the CDR3, the DNA is TGTGCCAGCAGTGAGGACCAAGGGGACACTGAAGCTTTCTTT. Translation: CASSEDQGDTEAFF.

V is TRBV11-2 and J is TRBJ1-1; no firm D call. Germline CDR1 and CDR2: SGHAT and FQNNGV. The CDR3 covers 13 residues. V was trimmed by 3 bases and J by 1 base, leaving 6 bases between them. CDR3 loop: CASSFPGNTEAFF. DNA for the CDR3: TGTGCCAGCAGCTTCCCGGGGAACACTGAAGCTTTCTTT.

This chain connects TRBV7-2 to TRBJ1-2; unclear D gene. The V end was cut by 5 bases, the J end by 4 bases, with 11 bases between. The CDR3 spans 13 residues. The germline CDR1 and CDR2 sequences are SGHTA and FQGNSA. The CDR3 loop reads CASSPYQFYGYTF. The CDR3 DNA is TGTGCCAGCAGCCCGTACCAGTTCTATGGCTACACCTTC.

This clone turned up a few times. The chain combines TRBV27 with TRBJ1-4; tentative D call: TRBD1 (5 bases). CDR1 is MNHEY and CDR2 is SMNVEV in the germline V gene (reference sequence). The CDR3 has 16 amino acids. With 0 bases removed from V and 7 bases from J, the gap between germline ends came to 15 bases. CDR3 sequence: CASSLSVGGVGEKLFF. CDR3 sequence (DNA): TGTGCCAGCAGTTTATCGGTCGGGGGGGTCGGTGAAAAACTGTTTTTT.

The chain recombines TRBV29-1 with TRBJ2-1; TRBD1 matches 9 bases. Losses at the gene ends were 7 bases for V and 5 bases for J; bases not matched to a gene: 9. The CDR3 is 14 residues long. The V gene's germline CDR1 is SQVTM and CDR2 ANQGSEA. The CDR3 coding sequence is TGCAGCGGGGGGGACAGGGAAAGTAACAATGAGCAGTTCTTC. It translates to CSGGDRESNNEQFF.

This clone was observed many times. The rearrangement uses TRBV2 and TRBJ2-1, with D maybe TRBD1 (6 bases). The CDR3 is 13 amino acids. Per the germline V gene, CDR1 is SNHLY and CDR2 is FYNNEI. V was clipped by 4 bases and J by 4 bases, with 8 bases between them. CDR3 in amino acids: CASSVDSYNEQFF. The CDR3, as DNA: TGTGCCAGCAGTGTGGACAGTTACAATGAGCAGTTCTTC.

In its sample, this clone was seen a few times. The chain uses TRBV6-1 and TRBJ2-4; perhaps D is TRBD1 or TRBD2 (5 bases each). Germline V gene data show CDR1 as MNHNS and CDR2 as SASEGT. This CDR3 comprises 14 residues. V was cut by 5 bases and J by 6 bases, with 14 bases left in between. The DNA of the CDR3 is TGTGCCAGCAGTACCGGGACGGGATCAAACATTCAGTACTTC. It specifies CASSTGTGSNIQYF.

This clone was recorded a few times. V gene TRBV19 combines with J gene TRBJ2-2; D unresolved. The germline gives CDR1 LNHDA, CDR2 SQIVND (reference sequence). The CDR3 loop spans 12 amino acids. V dropped 10 bases and J dropped 5 bases, with 11 bases sitting between them. The CDR3 protein is CATSKITGELFF. The CDR3 coding sequence is TGTGCCACCTCGAAAATTACCGGGGAGCTGTTTTTT.

Only a few counts were recorded for this clone. With a much larger clone just one base away, this may be a read error. The chain uses TRBV11-2 and TRBJ2-5; the D is unclear. The CDR3 length is 11 residues. The V end lost 2 bases, the J end lost 3 bases, and 1 base lay between the germline ends. Per germline, CDR1 SGHAT and CDR2 FQNNGV. In DNA, the CDR3 is TGTGCCAGCAGCTTAAAAGAGACCCAGTACTTC. Protein sequence: CASSLKETQYF.

This clone was picked up a small number of times. The chain has TRBV6-6 and TRBJ1-2, with D possibly matching TRBD1 (6 bases). The length of the CDR3 is 16 residues. Between the trimmed V and J ends, which lost 6 bases and 9 bases, there was a span of 26 bases. The germline gives CDR1 MNHNY, CDR2 SVGAGI (reference sequence). CDR3 sequence (DNA): TGTGCCAGCAGGGTGGGACAAACTCTTACTCACTGGAGCTACACCTTC. Residues: CASRVGQTLTHWSYTF.

The V call is TRBV30, the J call TRBJ2-7; D is possibly TRBD1 (6 bases). The CDR3 has 14 residues. Germline values: CDR1 GTSNPN, CDR2 SVGIG (reference sequence). V lost 0 bases and J 1 base, leaving 10 bases between the germline ends. The CDR3 loop reads CAWSVQGGSYEQYF. The CDR3 bases are TGTGCCTGGAGTGTACAGGGTGGTTCCTACGAGCAGTACTTC.

This clone was found a few times. The gene calls are TRBV7-2 and TRBJ2-7; maybe TRBD1 (5 bases). There are 14 residues in the CDR3. Trimming removed 5 bases at V and 6 bases at J, with 17 bases between. CDR1 SGHTA and CDR2 FQGNSA come from the germline V gene. CDR3 nucleotide sequence: TGTGCCAGCAGCACTGGTTTAGGGGATTTCGAGCAGTACTTC. This encodes CASSTGLGDFEQYF.

This clone was counted at least ten times. V gene TRBV7-2 combines with J gene TRBJ2-3, with 12 bases matching TRBD2. The CDR3 has 19 residues. Unmatched junction bases numbered 17, after V lost 3 bases and J lost 7 bases. CDR1 is SGHTA and CDR2 is FQGNSA in the germline V gene. The CDR3 DNA reads TGTGCCAGCAGCTTTGGGACCGACTATCTAGCGGGGGGGCCATATACGCAGTATTTT. Protein sequence: CASSFGTDYLAGGPYTQYF.